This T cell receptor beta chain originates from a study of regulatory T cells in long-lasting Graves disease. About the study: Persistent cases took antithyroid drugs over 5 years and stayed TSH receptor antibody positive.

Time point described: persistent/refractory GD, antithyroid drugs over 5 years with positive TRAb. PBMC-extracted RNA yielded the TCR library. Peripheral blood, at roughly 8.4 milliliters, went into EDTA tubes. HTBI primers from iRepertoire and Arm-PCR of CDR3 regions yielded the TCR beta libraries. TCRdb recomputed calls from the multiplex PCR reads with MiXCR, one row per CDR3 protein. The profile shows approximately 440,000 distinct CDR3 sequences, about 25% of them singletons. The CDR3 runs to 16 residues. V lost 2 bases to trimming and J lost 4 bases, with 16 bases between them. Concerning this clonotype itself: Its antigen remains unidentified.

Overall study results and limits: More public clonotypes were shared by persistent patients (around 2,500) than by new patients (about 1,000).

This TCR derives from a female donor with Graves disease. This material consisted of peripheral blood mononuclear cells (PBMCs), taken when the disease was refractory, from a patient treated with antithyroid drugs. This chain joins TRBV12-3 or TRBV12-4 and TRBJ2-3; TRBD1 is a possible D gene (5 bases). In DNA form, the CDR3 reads TGTGCCAGCAGTTTATCGTACAGGAGAGGCCCAGATACGCAGTATTTT. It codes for CASSLSYRRGPDTQYF.